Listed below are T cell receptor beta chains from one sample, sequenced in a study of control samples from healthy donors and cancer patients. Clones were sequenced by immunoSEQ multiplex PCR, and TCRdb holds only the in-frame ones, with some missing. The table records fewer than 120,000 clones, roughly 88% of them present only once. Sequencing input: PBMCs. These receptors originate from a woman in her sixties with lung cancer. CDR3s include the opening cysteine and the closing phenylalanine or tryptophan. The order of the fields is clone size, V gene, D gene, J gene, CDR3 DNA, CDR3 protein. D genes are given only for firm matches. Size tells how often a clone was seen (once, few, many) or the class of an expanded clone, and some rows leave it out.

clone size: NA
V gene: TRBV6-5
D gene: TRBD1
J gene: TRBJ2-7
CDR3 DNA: TGTGCCAGCAGTTACTCGTCCGGGACAGGGTACCACGAGCAGTACTTC
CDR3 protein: CASSYSSGTGYHEQYF

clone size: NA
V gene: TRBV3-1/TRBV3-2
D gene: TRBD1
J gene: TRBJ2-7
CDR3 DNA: TGTGCCAGCACCAACAGGGGATCCTACGAGCAGTACTTC
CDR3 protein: CASTNRGSYEQYF

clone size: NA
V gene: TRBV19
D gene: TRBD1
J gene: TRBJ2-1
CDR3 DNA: TGTGCCAGTAGTATTTTCGAACGGACAGGGGGGCACTCCTACAATGAGCAGTTCTTC
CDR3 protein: CASSIFERTGGHSYNEQFF

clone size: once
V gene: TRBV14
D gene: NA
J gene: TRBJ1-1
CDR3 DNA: TGTGCCAGCAAAAATCAACTGGACATGAACACTGAAGCTTTCTTT
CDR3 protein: CASKNQLDMNTEAFF

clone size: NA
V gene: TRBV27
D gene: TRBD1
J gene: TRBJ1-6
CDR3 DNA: TGTGCCAGCAGTCCCGGGACAGGGGACCCAAATTCACCCCTCCACTTT
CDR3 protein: CASSPGTGDPNSPLHF

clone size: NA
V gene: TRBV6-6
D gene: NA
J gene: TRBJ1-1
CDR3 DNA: TGTGCCAGCACCCTCAGTGGGGGCACTGAAGCTTTCTTT
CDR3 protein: CASTLSGGTEAFF

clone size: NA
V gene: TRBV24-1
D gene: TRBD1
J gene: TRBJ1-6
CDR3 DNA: TGTGCCACCAGTGAACCAGGACAGGGCCCGAGCTCCTATAATTCACCCCTCCACTTT
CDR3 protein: CATSEPGQGPSSYNSPLHF

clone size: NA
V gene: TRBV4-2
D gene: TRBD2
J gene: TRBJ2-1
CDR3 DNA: TGTGCCAGCAGCCAACTACTCCTAGGGACTAGCGGGGATGAGCAGTTCTTC
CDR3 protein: CASSQLLLGTSGDEQFF

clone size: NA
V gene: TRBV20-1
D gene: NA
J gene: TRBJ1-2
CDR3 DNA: TGCAGTGCTAGTGGGGCGGGGCCCGGCTACACCTTC
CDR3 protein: CSASGAGPGYTF

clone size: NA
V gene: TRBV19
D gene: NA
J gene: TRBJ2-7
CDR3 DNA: TGTGCCAGTAGTATAAGGAGGGGGGGTACCTACGAGCAGTACTTC
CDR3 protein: CASSIRRGGTYEQYF

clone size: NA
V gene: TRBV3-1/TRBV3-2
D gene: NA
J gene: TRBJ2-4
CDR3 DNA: TGTGCCAGCAGCCAAGCCATGGGAGACATTCAGTACTTC
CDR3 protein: CASSQAMGDIQYF

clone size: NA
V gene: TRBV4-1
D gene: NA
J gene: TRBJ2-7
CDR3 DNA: TGCGCCAGCAGCGAATCTCCGACAGGAACCTACGAGCAGTACTTC
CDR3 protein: CASSESPTGTYEQYF

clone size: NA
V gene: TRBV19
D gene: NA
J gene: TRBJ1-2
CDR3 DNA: TGTGCCAGTAGTATAGGACCCGGTTATGGCTACACCTTC
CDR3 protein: CASSIGPGYGYTF

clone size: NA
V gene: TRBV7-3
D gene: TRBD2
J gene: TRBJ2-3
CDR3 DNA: TGTGCCAGCAGCTCCGGAAGCGGGGGGCCCACAGATACGCAGTATTTT
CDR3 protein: CASSSGSGGPTDTQYF

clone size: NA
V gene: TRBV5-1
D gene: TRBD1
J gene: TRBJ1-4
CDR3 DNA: TGCGCCAGCAGCTCGGGACAGCTATATGAAAAACTGTTTTTT
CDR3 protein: CASSSGQLYEKLFF

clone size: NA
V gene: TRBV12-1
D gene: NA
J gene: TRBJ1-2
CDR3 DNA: TGTGCCGGAAAGCGGACAGGGGCATACTATGGCTACACCTTC
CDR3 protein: CAGKRTGAYYGYTF

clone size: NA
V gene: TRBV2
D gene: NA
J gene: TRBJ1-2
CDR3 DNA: TGTGCCAGCACCTGGGATTACACGGGAGGCTACACCTTC
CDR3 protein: CASTWDYTGGYTF

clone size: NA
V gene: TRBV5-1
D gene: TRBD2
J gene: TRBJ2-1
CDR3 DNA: TGCGCCAGCAGCTTAGACCTAGCGGGAGCACACAATGAGCAGTTCTTC
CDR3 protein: CASSLDLAGAHNEQFF

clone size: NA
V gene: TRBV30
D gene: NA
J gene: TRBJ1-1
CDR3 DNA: TGTGCCTCGGTGAGGGCCAACACTGAAGCTTTCTTT
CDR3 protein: CASVRANTEAFF

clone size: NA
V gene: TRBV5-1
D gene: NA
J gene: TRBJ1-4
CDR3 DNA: TGCGCCAGCAAGGAGGGTCTGAATGAAAAACTGTTTTTT
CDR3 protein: CASKEGLNEKLFF

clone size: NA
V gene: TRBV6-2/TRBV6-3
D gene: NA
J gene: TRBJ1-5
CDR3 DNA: TGTGCCAGCAGTTACGATGGGGGGGATCAGCCCCAGCATTTT
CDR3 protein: CASSYDGGDQPQHF

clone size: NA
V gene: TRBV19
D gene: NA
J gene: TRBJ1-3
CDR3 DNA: TGTGCCAGTAGCACGTCCGGGGGAAGAAACACCATATATTTT
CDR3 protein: CASSTSGGRNTIYF

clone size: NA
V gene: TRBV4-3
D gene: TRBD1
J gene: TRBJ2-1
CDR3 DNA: TGCGCCAGCAGCCAAGATGTGACAGGGACCGCGTACTTCTTC
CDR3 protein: CASSQDVTGTAYFF

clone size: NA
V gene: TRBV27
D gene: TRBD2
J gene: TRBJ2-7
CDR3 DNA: TGTGCCAGCAGTTTATCGTCAGCGGGGCTCGCCTACGAGCAGTACTTC
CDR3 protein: CASSLSSAGLAYEQYF

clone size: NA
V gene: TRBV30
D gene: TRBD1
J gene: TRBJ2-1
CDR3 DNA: TGTGCCTGGACCAGGGGGACAGGGAATTTGAATGAGCAGTTCTTC
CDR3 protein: CAWTRGTGNLNEQFF

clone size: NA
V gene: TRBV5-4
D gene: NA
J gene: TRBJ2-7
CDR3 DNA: TGTGCCAGCAGCTTGGGGGGCGAGGTCTACGAGCAGTACTTC
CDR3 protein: CASSLGGEVYEQYF

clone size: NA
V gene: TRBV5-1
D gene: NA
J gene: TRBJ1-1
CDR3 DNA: TGCGCCAGCAGCTTGGAGCCAGGGAAGAACACTGAAGCTTTCTTT
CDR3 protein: CASSLEPGKNTEAFF

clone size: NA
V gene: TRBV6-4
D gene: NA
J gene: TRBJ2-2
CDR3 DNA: TGTGCCAGCAGTGACTGGTCAACCGGGGAGCTGTTTTTT
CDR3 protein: CASSDWSTGELFF

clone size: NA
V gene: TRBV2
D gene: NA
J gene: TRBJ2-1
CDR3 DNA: TGTGCCAGCTTGGCTCGACGCGCGGCCCGGAGGGGCTACAATGAGCAGTTCTTC
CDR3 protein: CASLARRAARRGYNEQFF

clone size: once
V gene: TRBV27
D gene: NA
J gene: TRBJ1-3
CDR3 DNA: TGTGCCAGCAGGCCAGATTGGAGCTCTGGAAACACCATATATTTT
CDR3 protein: CASRPDWSSGNTIYF

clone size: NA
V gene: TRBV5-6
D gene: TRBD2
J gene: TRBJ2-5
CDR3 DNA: TGTGCCAGCAGCTTATTAGCGGGGCTAGAGACCCAGTACTTC
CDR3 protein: CASSLLAGLETQYF

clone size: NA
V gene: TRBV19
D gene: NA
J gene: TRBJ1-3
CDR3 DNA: TGTGCCAGTAGTATCGGTTTGGGTTCTGGAAACACCATATATTTT
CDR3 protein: CASSIGLGSGNTIYF

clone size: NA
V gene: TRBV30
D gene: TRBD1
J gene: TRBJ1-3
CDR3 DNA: TGTGCCTGGGAGACAGGGGCGGGTGGAAACACCATATATTTT
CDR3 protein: CAWETGAGGNTIYF

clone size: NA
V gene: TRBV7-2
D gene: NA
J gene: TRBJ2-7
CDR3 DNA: TGTGCCAGCAGCTTAGGAGGCGGGGCGACCTACGAGCAGTACTTC
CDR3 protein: CASSLGGGATYEQYF

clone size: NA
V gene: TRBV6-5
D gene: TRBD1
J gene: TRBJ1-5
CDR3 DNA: TGTGCCAGCAGTCCGACAGGGGCCAGTCAGCCCCAGCATTTT
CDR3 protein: CASSPTGASQPQHF

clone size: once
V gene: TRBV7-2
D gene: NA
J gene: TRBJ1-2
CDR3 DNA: TGTGCCAGCAGCTTAGGGCCGGCGGACTTTAACTATGGCTACACCTTC
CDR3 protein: CASSLGPADFNYGYTF

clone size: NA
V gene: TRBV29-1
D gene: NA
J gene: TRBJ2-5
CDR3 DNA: TGCAGCGTTTCCTCTTGGCGCGGGACTCAAGAGACCCAGTACTTC
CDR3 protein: CSVSSWRGTQETQYF

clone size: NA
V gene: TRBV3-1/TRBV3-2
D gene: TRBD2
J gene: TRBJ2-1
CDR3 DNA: TGTGCCAGCAGCCCGCCCGGGACTAGCGGGAGTAATGAGCAGTTCTTC
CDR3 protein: CASSPPGTSGSNEQFF

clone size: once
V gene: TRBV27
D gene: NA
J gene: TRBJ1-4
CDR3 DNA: TGTGCCAGCAGTTTATATGCGGGCCCTCTAAGGGAAAAACTGTTTTTT
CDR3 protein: CASSLYAGPLREKLFF

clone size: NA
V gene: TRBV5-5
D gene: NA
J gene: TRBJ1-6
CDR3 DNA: TGTGCCAGCAGCTTAGGGGGAACCTATAATTCACCCCTCCACTTT
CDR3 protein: CASSLGGTYNSPLHF

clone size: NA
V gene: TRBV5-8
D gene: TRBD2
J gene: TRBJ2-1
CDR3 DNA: TGTGCCAGCAGCCCCGGGACTAGCGGGAGTGAAAATGAGCAGTTCTTC
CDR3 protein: CASSPGTSGSENEQFF

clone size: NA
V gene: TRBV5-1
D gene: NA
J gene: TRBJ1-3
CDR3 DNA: TGCGCCAGCAGCTTGGAGGGGAATACTGGAAACACCATATATTTT
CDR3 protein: CASSLEGNTGNTIYF

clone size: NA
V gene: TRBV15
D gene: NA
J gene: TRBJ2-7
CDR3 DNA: TGTGCCACCAGCAGAGATCCAGCTTACGAGCAGTACTTC
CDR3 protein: CATSRDPAYEQYF

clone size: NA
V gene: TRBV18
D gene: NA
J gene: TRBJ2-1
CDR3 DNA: TGTGCCAGCTCACCAGCGCTCGGGGGCTTAGGTGAGCAGTTCTTC
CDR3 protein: CASSPALGGLGEQFF

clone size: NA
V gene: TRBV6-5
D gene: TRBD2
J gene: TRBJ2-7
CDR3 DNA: TGTGCCAGCAAATTTCGGGGGGGTGACGAGCAGTACTTC
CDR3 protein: CASKFRGGDEQYF

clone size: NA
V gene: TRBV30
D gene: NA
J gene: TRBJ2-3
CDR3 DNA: TGTGCCTGGAGGAGCGGTAGCACAGATACGCAGTATTTT
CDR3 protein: CAWRSGSTDTQYF

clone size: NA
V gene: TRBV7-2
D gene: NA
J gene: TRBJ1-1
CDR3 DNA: TGTGCCAGCAGCCCCCCCAGCTGGATGAACACTGAAGCTTTCTTT
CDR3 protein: CASSPPSWMNTEAFF

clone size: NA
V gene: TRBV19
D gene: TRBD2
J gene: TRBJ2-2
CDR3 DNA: TGTGCCAGTAGTCAAAGTGCGGGGGGCACCGGGGAGCTGTTTTTT
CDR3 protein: CASSQSAGGTGELFF

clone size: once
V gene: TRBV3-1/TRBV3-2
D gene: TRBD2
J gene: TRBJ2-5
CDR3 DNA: TGTGCCAGCAGCCCGCGGGGGAGAAGCAGCGAGACCCAGTACTTC
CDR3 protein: CASSPRGRSSETQYF

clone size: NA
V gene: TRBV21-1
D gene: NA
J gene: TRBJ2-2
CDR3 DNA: TGTGCCAGCAGCCGGGACAGGGAGACTCTGGCGCGGGAGCTGTTTTTT
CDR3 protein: CASSRDRETLARELFF

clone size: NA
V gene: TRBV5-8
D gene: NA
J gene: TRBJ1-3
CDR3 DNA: TGTGCCAGCAGCCAAAACAAGATGGGACGAAACACCATATATTTT
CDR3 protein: CASSQNKMGRNTIYF

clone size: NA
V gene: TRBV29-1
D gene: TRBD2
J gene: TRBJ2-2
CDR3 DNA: TGCAGCGTCCGGGGGGAAGGGGAGCTGTTTTTT
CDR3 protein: CSVRGEGELFF

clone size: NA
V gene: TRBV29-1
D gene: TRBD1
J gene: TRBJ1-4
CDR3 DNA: TGCAGCGCCCTAGGGGCCAGGGGGCGTCAAGAAAAACTGTTTTTT
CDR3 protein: CSALGARGRQEKLFF

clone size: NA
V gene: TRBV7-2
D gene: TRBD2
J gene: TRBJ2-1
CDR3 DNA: TGTGCCAGCAGCCCTTTCGGGGGGGTGACTTACAATGAGCAGTTCTTC
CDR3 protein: CASSPFGGVTYNEQFF

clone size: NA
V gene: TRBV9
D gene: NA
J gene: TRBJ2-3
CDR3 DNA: TGTGCCAGCAGCGTAGGCGGGGGCCCGATTAGGTTTAGCACAGATACGCAGTATTTT
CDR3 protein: CASSVGGGPIRFSTDTQYF

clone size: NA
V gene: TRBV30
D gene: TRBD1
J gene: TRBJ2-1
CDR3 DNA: TGTGCCTGGAGTGTATGGGGGACAGGGCTTGACAATGAGCAGTTCTTC
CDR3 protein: CAWSVWGTGLDNEQFF

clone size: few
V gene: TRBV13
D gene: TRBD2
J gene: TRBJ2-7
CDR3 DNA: TGTGCCAGCAGCGGACTAGCGGGATTTCGCGAGCAGTACTTC
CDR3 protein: CASSGLAGFREQYF

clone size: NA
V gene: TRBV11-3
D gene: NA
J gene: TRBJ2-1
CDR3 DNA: TGTGCCAGCAGCCCCGGACAGTCGGACGAGCAGTTCTTC
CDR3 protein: CASSPGQSDEQFF

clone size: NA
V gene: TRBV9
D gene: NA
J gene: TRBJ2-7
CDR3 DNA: TGTGCCAGCAGCGTAGATGAGGCCGGGATAGGAAAAAACGAGCAGTACTTC
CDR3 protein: CASSVDEAGIGKNEQYF

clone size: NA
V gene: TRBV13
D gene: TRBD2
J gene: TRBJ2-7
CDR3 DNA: TGTGCCAGCAGCTTCAGCGGGGGGAGGAACGAGCAGTACTTC
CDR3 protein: CASSFSGGRNEQYF